Shown below are 5 T cell receptor beta chains from a single sample sequenced in a study of T-cell reconstitution after alpha-beta-depleted transplantation in children. The authors prepared the TCRbeta library with unique molecular identifiers. In TCRdb, the PCR reads were re-called with MiXCR into one record per CDR3 protein. The table has approximately 640,000 distinct CDR3 sequences, around 16% seen once. The sequencing here drew on PBMCs from the stem cell graft donor, taken from the stem cell graft. The receptors originated from a human donor who donated a stem cell graft to a child with acute myeloid leukemia.

This clonotype was observed at least ten times. This chain connects TRBV7-2 to TRBJ2-5, with TRBD2 matching 8 bases. CDR1 is SGHTA, CDR2 FQGNSA, per germline. V trimming: 5 bases; J trimming: 5 bases; junction bases outside the gene matches: 13. This CDR3 is 16 amino acids long. DNA for the CDR3: TGTGCCAGCAGCGTACAAATCGCGGGGGGTTCGGAGACCCAGTACTTC. The encoded protein is CASSVQIAGGSETQYF.

This clonotype was detected a few times. The CDR3 is CASSRPWTGGTGANVLTF. CDR3 in DNA: TGTGCCAGCAGCCGGCCTTGGACAGGGGGAACTGGGGCCAACGTCCTGACTTTC. The genes are TRBV14 and TRBJ2-6; 10 bases match TRBD1. The junction had 8 bases not matched to a gene; V was cut back by 4 bases and J by 2 bases. The CDR3 contains 18 residues. Looked up from germline, CDR1 is SGHDN and CDR2 is FVKESK.

This clonotype has just a few counts. The chain carries TRBV5-1 and TRBJ1-4; D gene uncertain. The CDR3 totals 16 residues. V shed 0 bases and J shed 0 bases, with 9 bases lying between them. CDR1 is SGHRS, CDR2 YFSETQ, per germline. CDR3 loop: CASSLVPGTTNEKLFF. The CDR3 DNA reads TGCGCCAGCAGCTTGGTCCCCGGGACAACTAATGAAAAACTGTTTTTT.

The chain couples TRBV4-3 to TRBJ2-2, with D perhaps assigned TRBD1 or TRBD2 (5 bases each). Germline CDR1 LGHNA, CDR2 YSLEER. CDR3 length: 14 residues. V was clipped by 0 bases and J by 9 bases, with 11 bases between them. CDR3 sequence: CASSQEGRGRELFF. Here the CDR3 DNA reads TGCGCCAGCAGCCAAGAAGGACGGGGACGGGAGCTGTTTTTT.

About this clonotype itself: A much larger clone is a single base away; this may be a read error. The chain couples TRBV20-1 to TRBJ1-2; D gene uncertain. Trimming stripped 5 bases from V and 10 bases from J, with 17 bases between. The germline CDR1 and CDR2 sequences are DFQATT and SNEGSKA (reference sequence). The CDR3 runs to 12 residues. The CDR3 DNA sequence: TGCAGTGCTCCGTTTAGGGAAGAGGCCTACACCTTC. Translation: CSAPFREEAYTF.